A selection of T cell receptor beta chains follows, all from one sample in a study of technical replicates of blood from a few donors. Sequencing was performed with immunoSEQ multiplex PCR; in TCRdb, only in-frame clones are kept and a portion is missing. The data contain under 85,000 clones, 95% to 98% of them singletons. Sequencing was done on a sample of T cells isolated from PBMCs. Receptors were obtained from a human donor in good health. Each CDR3 is given without its conserved first and last residue.

>TRBV4-1|TRBJ1-2
ASSRPDRGYGYT
>TRBV18|TRBJ1-2
ASSPREGGYT
>TRBV7-3|TRBJ2-3
ASSLTQGAGTQY
>TRBV7-9|TRBJ2-1
ASSALAGAGNEQF
>TRBV5-6|TRBJ2-5
ASSLVEGRHYQETQY
>TRBV19|TRBJ1-5
ASSMGASNQPQH
>TRBV12-5|TRBJ1-1
ASGIGTSEAF
>TRBV7-8|TRBJ2-5
ASSQGHPVETQY
>TRBV7-6|TRBJ1-1
ASSLYSNTEAF
>TRBV28|TRBJ2-7
ASSLQVNSYEQY
>TRBV28|TRBJ1-5
ASSDRAEEPQH
>TRBV6-6|TRBJ1-4
ASSTRDRVEQKLF
>TRBV5-1|TRBJ1-1
ASSPTGSGGTEAF
>TRBV28|TRBJ2-5
ASSPVGPETQY
>TRBV5-4|TRBJ1-4
ASSFPGQGSEKLF
>TRBV6-5|TRBJ1-5
ASSPIREGAQH
>TRBV7-9|TRBJ1-2
ASSLQGIDGYT
>TRBV4-1|TRBJ1-4
ASSQARWTLEEKLF
>TRBV5-1|TRBJ2-2
ASSGTGTENTGELF
>TRBV27|TRBJ2-5
ASSFSGGETQY
>TRBV15|TRBJ2-7
ATSRDTSGSYEQY
>TRBV27|TRBJ1-1
ASSSPGQGVVEAF
>TRBV28|TRBJ2-7
ASRAGGYEQY
>TRBV5-1|TRBJ2-5
ASGEGPQETQY
>TRBV4-2|TRBJ1-4
ASSQASTNEKLF
>TRBV5-6|TRBJ2-3
ASSTGGLGTSTDTQY
>TRBV18|TRBJ1-2
ASSPRGTGGDYGYT
>TRBV6-1|TRBJ2-3
ASSRQGRLTDTQY
>TRBV7-9|TRBJ2-5
ASSPGTSGGTQETQY
>TRBV7-9|TRBJ2-2
ASSLETTANTGELF
>TRBV19|TRBJ1-6
ASSRLNSPLH
>TRBV6-1|TRBJ2-1
ASTPSGGAGEQF
>TRBV29-1|TRBJ2-1
SVDRGLYNEQF
>TRBV27|TRBJ2-2
ASSLYAGVAGELF
>TRBV29-1|TRBJ1-1
SVDARSVREGTEAF
>TRBV6-1|TRBJ2-1
ASSVRLAGANNEQF
>TRBV11-2|TRBJ2-7
ASSPSGGQY
>TRBV5-4|TRBJ2-7
ASSRLGQEFDEQY
>TRBV29-1|TRBJ2-5
SVDGQTQETQY
>TRBV28|TRBJ2-7
ASSPLAGGGRWEQY
>TRBV7-8|TRBJ1-1
ASIPSTGGTEAF
>TRBV30|TRBJ1-1
ACKLRDRGLEAF
>TRBV28|TRBJ2-7
ASRSGQPYEQY
>TRBV10-3|TRBJ1-2
AISVEARYGYT
>TRBV6-1|TRBJ2-7
ASSGGILGLYEQY
>TRBV6-5|TRBJ1-4
ASSYRPPGQGEKLF
>TRBV29-1|TRBJ2-7
SVWGRTYEQY
>TRBV4-1|TRBJ1-2
ASSHFGRTGNYGYT
>TRBV30|TRBJ2-1
AWRRGGPTQF
>TRBV13|TRBJ2-5
ASSLEPERAKY
>TRBV27|TRBJ1-3
ASREKSSGNTIY
>TRBV11-2|TRBJ2-6
ASRLPGQGAFGANVLT
>TRBV9|TRBJ2-1
ASSVEGLAYNEQF
>TRBV5-1|TRBJ2-3
ASSSGFRLAGDDTQY
>TRBV4-2|TRBJ2-1
ASSQGYRGHRAYNEQF
>TRBV19|TRBJ1-5
ASSTGRGRLVSNQPQH
>TRBV4-1|TRBJ1-6
ASSRQGGDSPLH